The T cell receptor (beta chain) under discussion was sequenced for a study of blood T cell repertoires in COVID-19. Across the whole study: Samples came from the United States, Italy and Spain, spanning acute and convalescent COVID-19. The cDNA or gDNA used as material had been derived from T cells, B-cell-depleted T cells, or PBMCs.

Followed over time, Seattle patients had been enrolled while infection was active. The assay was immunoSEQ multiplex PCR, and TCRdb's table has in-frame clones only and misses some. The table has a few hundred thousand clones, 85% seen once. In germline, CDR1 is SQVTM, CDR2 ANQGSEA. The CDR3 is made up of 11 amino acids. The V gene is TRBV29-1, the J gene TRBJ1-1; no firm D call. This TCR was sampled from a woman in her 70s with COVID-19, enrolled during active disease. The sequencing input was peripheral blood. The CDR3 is CIGGMNTEAFF. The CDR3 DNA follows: TGCATAGGAGGGATGAACACTGAAGCTTTCTTT.